A single T cell receptor beta chain is shown here with its context. Its antigen is currently unknown. Sample time point: newly diagnosed GD, antithyroid drugs for less than 3 months. Scientists built the TCR library using RNA that was extracted from PBMCs. Trimming at V came to 5 bases and at J to 7 bases, leaving 7 bases not matched to a gene. This CDR3 comprises 14 residues. Germline CDR1 reads SGHNT; CDR2 reads YENEEA. The data were taken from a study of regulatory T cells in long-lasting Graves disease. Study-wide background: The antithyroid drugs taken by newly diagnosed Graves' patients had been used for under 3 months.

To make TCR beta libraries, researchers used iRepertoire HTBI primers and Arm-PCR of CDR3 regions. MiXCR, applied by TCRdb to the multiplex PCR reads, yields one record per CDR3 protein. The sample holds around 400,000 distinct CDR3 sequences, 15% seen once. Points from the study as a whole: Persistent patients shared more public clonotypes (around 3,000) than new patients (about 1,000). Persistent disease was characterized by preferential usage of TRBV28, TRBJ1-2 and TRBJ2-5.

These records were also assigned to another study, of T cells in Graves' hyperthyroidism and ophthalmopathy. This second study says: When the TCR CDR3 underwent first-round RT-PCR, the HTBI primer set was used.

The receptor's source is a woman aged 40 to 49 with Graves disease. The chain has TRBV11-3 and TRBJ2-1, with TRBD1 identical over 8 bases. The specimen was peripheral blood mononuclear cells (PBMCs), collected at new diagnosis, from a patient treated with antithyroid drugs. Here the CDR3 DNA reads TGTGCCAGCAGCCCTCCGGACAGGGAGAATGAGCAGTTCTTC. This sequence encodes CASSPPDRENEQFF.